The 22 T cell receptor beta chains presented below share a single source sample, sequenced in a study of T cell responses to AZD1222 COVID-19 vaccine. Sequencing used immunoSEQ multiplex PCR; TCRdb keeps in-frame clones, though not all of them. The data show tens of thousands of clones, about four fifths seen once. Sequences were derived from peripheral blood, sampled 28 days after the second AZD1222 dose. These receptors all stem from an adult who received the AZD1222 COVID-19 vaccine.

This clone was seen only a few times. This sequence joins TRBV6-5 and TRBJ1-2; TRBD1 is a possible D gene (5 bases). Germline V gene lookup returns CDR1 MNHEY and CDR2 SVGAGI. Trimming stripped 0 bases from V and 4 bases from J, with 12 bases between. The CDR3 is 15 amino acids. This chain's CDR3 is CASSYSTQDPYGYTF. CDR3 in DNA: TGTGCCAGCAGTTACTCCACACAGGACCCCTATGGCTACACCTTC.

This chain uses TRBV4-3 with TRBJ2-2; 11 positions agree with TRBD1. CDR3 size: 18 residues. Germline loops: CDR1 LGHNA, CDR2 YSLEER. V lost 3 bases and J lost 5; bases outside the gene matches: 11. CDR3: CASSHAGQGALQTGELFF. CDR3 DNA: TGCGCCAGCAGCCACGCCGGACAGGGGGCACTCCAAACCGGGGAGCTGTTTTTT.

The rearrangement links TRBV4-1 to TRBJ2-2; 13 nucleotides agree with TRBD2. Germline V lookup: CDR1 MGHRA, CDR2 YSYEKL. The CDR3 spans 19 residues. Unmatched junction bases numbered 10, after V lost 1 base and J lost 5 bases. The CDR3 DNA reads TGCGCCAGCAGCCAAGCAAAGGGATTACTAGCGGGGGGGACCGGGGAGCTGTTTTTT. This gives the protein CASSQAKGLLAGGTGELFF.

The chain links TRBV5-5 to TRBJ1-3, with no clear D. This CDR3 is 15 amino acids long. Trimming removed 1 base from V and 1 base from J, with 9 bases in between. The germline V gene has CDR1 SGHKS and CDR2 YYEKEE (reference sequence). The CDR3: CASSLSPRSGNTIYF. The DNA for the CDR3 is TGTGCCAGCAGCTTGTCTCCGAGGTCTGGAAACACCATATATTTT.

The chain employs TRBV2 and TRBJ2-4; D gene uncertain. CDR3 length equals 14 residues. Germline CDR1 reads SNHLY; CDR2 reads FYNNEI. Trimming cost V 6 bases and J 0 bases, with 9 bases left between them. The CDR3 DNA reads as TGTGCCAGCAGATTGGAGCTAGCCAAAAACATTCAGTACTTC. Its protein product is CASRLELAKNIQYF.

The gene calls are TRBV5-1 and TRBJ1-3; D is possibly TRBD1 (6 bases). Germline V gene lookup returns CDR1 SGHRS and CDR2 YFSETQ. This CDR3 is built from 14 residues. V was trimmed by 2 bases and J by 1 base, leaving 7 bases between them. The CDR3 here is CASSLQGSGNTIYF. Here the CDR3 DNA reads TGCGCCAGCAGCTTACAGGGTTCTGGAAACACCATATATTTT.

The chain carries TRBV27 and TRBJ2-2, with 9 bases fitting TRBD1. Germline CDR1 is MNHEY and CDR2 is SMNVEV (reference sequence). The CDR3 sequence is 14 residues long. Germline trimming cut 8 bases from V and 4 bases from J; bases unmatched to any gene: 5. CDR3 sequence (DNA): TGTGCCAGCTGCCGACAGGGGGGCACCGGGGAGCTGTTTTTT. This gives the protein CASCRQGGTGELFF.

This sequence joins TRBV28 and TRBJ1-2; 7 bases align to TRBD1. V was pared by 5 bases and J by 4 bases, with 4 bases of the junction left unmatched. This CDR3 has 13 residues. CDR1 is MDHEN, CDR2 SYDVKM, per germline. CDR3 nucleotides: TGTGCCAGCAGTCCGAACAGGGGCTATGGCTACACCTTC. Protein product: CASSPNRGYGYTF.

This rearrangement joins TRBV6-6 to TRBJ2-7, with TRBD2 identical over 7 bases. V lost 10 bases and J lost 3; bases outside the gene matches: 9. This CDR3 comprises 13 residues. The germline V gene encodes CDR1 MNHNY and CDR2 SVGAGI (reference sequence). The CDR3 reads CATSRLAFYEQYV. The DNA of the CDR3 is TGTGCCACCTCTCGACTAGCTTTCTACGAGCAGTACGTC.

V and J are TRBV4-3 and TRBJ1-4; D is ambiguous. Germline assignment: CDR1 LGHNA and CDR2 YSLEER. The CDR3 loop spans 15 amino acids. Trimming cost V 0 bases and J 5 bases, with 10 bases left between them. CDR3 nucleotides: TGCGCCAGCAGCCAAGAAGGGCACGGGAATGAAAAACTGTTTTTT. This translates into CASSQEGHGNEKLFF.

This clone has only a few counts. The chain has TRBV4-3 and TRBJ1-4; D not certain. The CDR3 contains 17 residues. The germline V gene has CDR1 LGHNA and CDR2 YSLEER. V was clipped by 0 bases and J by 2 bases, with 13 bases between them. The CDR3 loop is CASSQDRPGGTNEKLFF. The CDR3, as DNA: TGCGCCAGCAGCCAAGATCGCCCGGGAGGGACTAATGAAAAACTGTTTTTT.

This sequence joins TRBV18 and TRBJ1-2; D gene unclear. CDR3 length: 15 amino acids. Between the trimmed V and J ends, which lost 3 bases and 4 bases, there was a span of 15 bases. CDR1 KGHSH and CDR2 LQKENI come from the germline V gene. CDR3 in amino acids: CASSPTTEPSYGYTF. For the CDR3, the DNA is TGTGCCAGCTCACCTACGACGGAACCGAGCTATGGCTACACCTTC.

This chain joins TRBV5-1 and TRBJ1-3; D remains ambiguous. Germline-derived CDR1 and CDR2 are SGHRS and YFSETQ. V lost 0 bases to trimming and J lost 0 bases, with 7 bases between them. There are 15 residues in the CDR3. CDR3 loop: CASSLAQDSGNTIYF. CDR3 sequence (DNA): TGCGCCAGCAGCTTGGCCCAGGACTCTGGAAACACCATATATTTT.

The V gene is TRBV19, the J gene TRBJ1-6, with a tentative D call TRBD1 (5 bases). The CDR3 has 15 amino acids. In germline, CDR1 is LNHDA, CDR2 SQIVND (reference sequence). Trimming removed 3 bases from V and 10 bases from J, with 16 bases in between. CDR3 nucleotides: TGTGCCAGTAGTATGGGCAGGGCGAAGGGATCACCCCTCCACTTT. Translation gives CASSMGRAKGSPLHF.

With respect to this clone: The junction shows a germline mismatch at one end, possibly a read error. The rearrangement uses TRBV12-3 or TRBV12-4 and TRBJ1-5; unclear D gene. CDR3 size: 12 residues. In DNA, the CDR3 is TGTGCCAGCAGTTTAGGGCCTCAGGCCCAGCATTTT. The encoded protein is CASSLGPQAQHF.

Here the CDR3 DNA reads TGTGCCAGCAGCGTAGGGGTCGGGGGCAATCAGCCCCAGCATTTT. Protein: CASSVGVGGNQPQHF. This chain links TRBV9 with TRBJ1-5, with D hard to call. CDR1 and CDR2 from the germline V gene are SGDLS and YYNGEE. With 0 bases removed from V and 2 bases from J, the gap between germline ends came to 9 bases. The CDR3 has 15 residues.

This clone appeared a single time. The chain has TRBV2 and TRBJ1-1; no reliable D call. V lost 6 bases and J 7 bases, leaving 12 bases between the germline ends. This CDR3 spans 12 amino acids. Germline V gene lookup returns CDR1 SNHLY and CDR2 FYNNEI. CDR3 bases: TGTGCCAGCAGGCGGGCTCTAGATGAAGCTTTCTTT. Residues: CASRRALDEAFF.

This clone was seen once. V gene TRBV29-1 combines with J gene TRBJ2-5; the match to TRBD1 covers 9 bases. Trimming took 6 bases from V and 5 from J; bases not matched to a gene: 7. The germline V gene encodes CDR1 SQVTM and CDR2 ANQGSEA. The CDR3 runs to 13 residues. The CDR3 DNA follows: TGCAGCGTACCTGGACAGGGGACGGAGACCCAGTACTTC. Protein: CSVPGQGTETQYF.

This chain joins TRBV20-1 and TRBJ2-2; D not resolved. Between the trimmed V and J ends, which lost 5 bases and 7 bases, there was a span of 8 bases. CDR3 length: 11 residues. Germline values: CDR1 DFQATT, CDR2 SNEGSKA (reference sequence). This CDR3 is CSAWSVGELFF. The CDR3 nucleotides read TGCAGTGCTTGGTCTGTCGGGGAGCTGTTTTTT.

V is TRBV6-5 and J is TRBJ1-2; TRBD1 is a possible D gene (6 bases). V was pared by 6 bases and J by 4 bases, with 15 bases between. The CDR3 runs to 14 residues. Germline CDR1 is MNHEY and CDR2 is SVGAGI. CDR3 nucleotides: TGTGCCAGCAGCGACCGGGGGCGCTTCTATGGCTACACCTTC. This gives the protein CASSDRGRFYGYTF.

Notes on this clone: This specimen includes other DNA sequences encoding the same CDR3. The rearrangement joins TRBV18 to TRBJ1-3; 7 bases line up with TRBD1. CDR3 length: 16 amino acids. V lost 3 bases to trimming and J lost 1 base; unmatched junction nucleotides: 6. In germline, CDR1 is KGHSH, CDR2 LQKENI. CDR3 protein: CASSPGGGYSGNTIYF. CDR3 DNA sequence: TGTGCCAGCTCACCTGGAGGGGGCTATTCTGGAAACACCATATATTTT.

This clone was recorded only once. This chain links TRBV2 with TRBJ1-2; D may be TRBD1 (5 bases). Trimming cost V 4 bases and J 6 bases, with 24 bases left between them. CDR3 length equals 17 residues. Germline CDR1 is SNHLY and CDR2 is FYNNEI. DNA for the CDR3: TGTGCCAGCAGTGTGTATGGTGCGGGGCGGTTTGTGGATGGCTACACCTTC. Translating it yields CASSVYGAGRFVDGYTF. The full variable domain, its missing parts supplied by reference TRBV2 and TRBJ1-2, is EPEVTQTPSHQVTQMGQEVILRCVPISNHLYFYWYRQILGQKVEFLVSFYNNEISEKSEIFDDQFSVERPDGSNFTLKIRSTKLEDSAMYFCASSVYGAGRFVDGYTFGSGTRLTVV.